This T cell receptor (beta chain) was identified during a study of blood T cells in healthy people across ages. Comments on this clonotype: Its matching antigen is unknown.

Using a J-beta primer mix together with a sample-barcoded 5' primer, a second PCR was run for about 6 to 12 cycles. MiXCR, applied by TCRdb to the 5' RACE reads, yields one record per CDR3 protein. Of about 720,000 distinct CDR3 sequences listed, 20% to 25% are singletons. General observations from the study: In long-lived donors, naive CD4+ cell counts and diversity exceeded those of aged donors.

Extractions gave at least 6 micrograms of total RNA per sample. Germline values: CDR1 DFQATT, CDR2 SNEGSKA (reference sequence). Trimming took off 2 bases at V and 0 bases at J, with 17 bases between the two ends. The CDR3 totals 17 residues. Sequencing input: blood. The chain is built from TRBV20-1 and TRBJ2-4, with a tentative D call TRBD1 (5 bases). The origin of this receptor is a man aged 65 to 85 in good health. CDR3: CSARSRGAALAKNIQYF. For the CDR3, the DNA is TGCAGTGCTAGATCGCGTGGGGCGGCTCTAGCCAAAAACATTCAGTACTTC.